These 19 T cell receptor beta chains were all obtained from the same sample, sequenced in a study of T-cell memory formation after mild COVID-19. A single record per CDR3 protein comes from TCRdb applying MiXCR to the 5' RACE reads. The data hold tens of thousands of distinct CDR3 sequences, with approximately 7% observed a single time. Sequenced sample: PBMCs or a T cell subset sorted from them (not recorded which). The receptors were sampled from a man younger than 30 who had mild COVID-19 (a few samples of this study predate the infection). Cell type and time point are not known.

This clonotype has more than one count but fewer than ten. This sequence joins TRBV25-1 and TRBJ1-2, with 8 bases matching TRBD1. Germline CDR1 and CDR2: MGHDK and SYGVNS. The CDR3 is 12 amino acids. With V trimmed by 7 bases and J by 8 bases, 6 bases remained unmatched. The CDR3 DNA is TGTGCCAGCATGGACAGGGCGGACGGCTACACCTTC. Amino acid sequence: CASMDRADGYTF.

This chain's CDR3 is CASRHSFSTYEQYV. The CDR3 DNA sequence: TGTGCCAGCAGACATAGCTTTTCTACCTACGAGCAGTACGTC. V is TRBV5-8 and J is TRBJ2-7; D gene ambiguous. The length of the CDR3 is 14 residues. Between the trimmed V and J ends, which lost 5 bases and 2 bases, there was a span of 14 bases. From germline, CDR1 is SGHTS and CDR2 YDEGEE.

The CDR3 DNA follows: TGCGCCAGCAGCGAGGCCCCAAATCAGCCCCAGCATTTT. Residues: CASSEAPNQPQHF. This chain joins TRBV4-1 and TRBJ1-5; unclear D gene. The CDR3 contains 13 residues. Per the germline V gene, CDR1 is MGHRA and CDR2 is YSYEKL. Trimming shortened V by 5 bases and J by 4 bases, and 9 bases separated the two germline ends.

The chain is built from TRBV6-6 and TRBJ2-1; a weak D match, TRBD1 (6 bases). Germline V CDR1 and CDR2: MNHNY, SVGAGI (reference sequence). The CDR3 has 13 residues. The V gene lost 6 bases and the J gene lost 5 bases, with 11 bases spanning the gap. DNA of the CDR3: TGTGCCAGCAGCGGGACACCCCACAATGAGCAGTTCTTC. As protein: CASSGTPHNEQFF.

This sequence joins TRBV6-5 and TRBJ2-5; D is possibly TRBD1 (5 bases). The CDR3 covers 15 residues. Trimming left V 4 bases short and J 7 bases short, with 19 bases between. The germline V gene encodes CDR1 MNHEY and CDR2 SVGAGI. CDR3 loop: CASSSRQGPLGTQYF. In nucleotides, the CDR3 is TGTGCCAGCAGTTCTAGGCAGGGTCCCCTGGGGACCCAGTACTTC.

The chain couples TRBV5-1 to TRBJ2-2; D uncertain. The germline V gene has CDR1 SGHRS and CDR2 YFSETQ. This CDR3 spans 16 amino acids. V was pared by 1 base and J by 4 bases, with 14 bases between. Written as DNA, the CDR3 is TGCGCCAGCAGCTTGACAGAAACCTCGGGCACCGGGGAGCTGTTTTTT. This encodes CASSLTETSGTGELFF.

The chain has TRBV15 and TRBJ1-5; D not certain. Germline V gives CDR1 LNHNV, CDR2 YYDKDF (reference sequence). The length of the CDR3 is 13 residues. Trimming removed 4 bases at V and 7 bases at J, with 11 bases between. CDR3 region: CATSTRADQPQHF. The CDR3 bases are TGTGCCACCAGCACACGGGCGGACCAGCCCCAGCATTTT.

V gene TRBV6-5 combines with J gene TRBJ1-3; D is unresolved. Germline V gives CDR1 MNHEY, CDR2 SVGAGI. This CDR3 has 12 amino acids. V was shortened by 8 bases and J by 3 bases, with 8 bases between the two germline ends. As DNA, the CDR3 is TGTGCCAGCCATCCGGGTGGAAACACCATATATTTT. Translated, it gives CASHPGGNTIYF.

V is TRBV6-1 and J is TRBJ1-4; possibly TRBD1 for D (5 bases). This CDR3 is 15 amino acids long. Looked up from germline, CDR1 is MNHNS and CDR2 is SASEGT. Between the trimmed V and J ends, which lost 4 bases and 8 bases, there was a span of 17 bases. The CDR3 region is CASSGSRGGEEKLFF. The CDR3 DNA is TGTGCCAGCAGTGGCTCTAGGGGAGGCGAGGAAAAACTGTTTTTT.

V and J are TRBV3-1 and TRBJ1-1, with D perhaps matching TRBD1 (5 bases). Germline CDR1 and CDR2: LGHDT and YNNKEL (reference sequence). V was trimmed by 5 bases and J by 8 bases, leaving 12 bases between them. CDR3 size: 12 residues. The CDR3 DNA is TGTGCCAGCAGCTGGGGACGCCGGGAAGCTTTCTTT. Its translation: CASSWGRREAFF.

The chain carries TRBV4-3 and TRBJ1-2; D gene unclear. Germline CDR1 is LGHNA and CDR2 is YSLEER. V lost 1 base and J 6 bases, leaving 9 bases between the germline ends. This CDR3 spans 13 amino acids. CDR3 sequence reads: CASSQARTDGYTF. The CDR3 DNA is TGCGCCAGCAGCCAAGCCAGGACCGATGGCTACACCTTC.

This clonotype has a handful of counts. This chain links TRBV5-1 with TRBJ1-2; D remains unclear. The CDR3 totals 12 residues. Trimming stripped 0 bases from V and 3 bases from J, with 3 bases between. CDR1 is SGHRS and CDR2 is YFSETQ in the germline V gene. The CDR3 sequence: CASSLGDYGYTF. The CDR3 DNA sequence: TGCGCCAGCAGCTTGGGGGACTATGGCTACACCTTC.

The chain links TRBV5-4 to TRBJ2-1; TRBD1 is a possible D gene (6 bases). V lost 4 bases, J lost 6 bases, and 8 bases lay in between. The CDR3 extends over 12 amino acids. Germline CDR1 and CDR2: SGHNT and YYREEE (reference sequence). CDR3: CASSRTANEQFF. In DNA form, the CDR3 reads TGTGCCAGCAGCCGGACAGCCAATGAGCAGTTCTTC.

V and J are TRBV5-6 and TRBJ2-5; 8 nucleotides line up with TRBD1. Germline V CDR1 and CDR2: SGHDT, YYEEEE. This CDR3 has 15 residues. With V trimmed by 0 bases and J by 5 bases, 6 bases remained unmatched. CDR3 residues: CASSLAQGAGETQYF. CDR3 bases: TGTGCCAGCAGCTTGGCCCAGGGGGCCGGGGAGACCCAGTACTTC.

This clonotype was detected only a few times. The chain links TRBV10-3 to TRBJ2-1; the D is unclear. V lost 3 bases, J lost 11 bases, and 8 bases lay in between. This CDR3 spans 11 amino acids. Per germline, CDR1 ENHRY and CDR2 SYGVKD. The CDR3 nucleotides read TGTGCCATCAGTGAATATAGCCAGCAGTTCTTC. This sequence encodes CAISEYSQQFF.

The V and J genes are TRBV12-3 or TRBV12-4 and TRBJ2-2; D unresolved. The CDR3 totals 15 residues. V lost 7 bases to trimming and J lost 6 bases, with 18 bases between them. The DNA for the CDR3 is TGTGCCAGCATCGGGTCGGCCGCTATCCCCGGGGAGCTGTTTTTT. This sequence encodes CASIGSAAIPGELFF.

This chain uses TRBV7-9 with TRBJ2-3, with 13 bases that match TRBD2. Germline V gene sequence: CDR1 SEHNR, CDR2 FQNEAQ (reference sequence). This CDR3 contains 15 residues. The junction had 2 bases not matched to a gene; V was cut back by 5 bases and J by 3 bases. This chain's CDR3 is CASSLGLAGTDTQYF. In DNA, the CDR3 is TGTGCCAGCAGCCTGGGACTAGCGGGGACAGATACGCAGTATTTT.

J is TRBJ2-5 and V is TRBV28; unclear D gene. Between the trimmed V and J ends, which lost 6 bases and 1 base, there was a span of 9 bases. Germline assignment: CDR1 MDHEN and CDR2 SYDVKM. The CDR3 spans 13 residues. The CDR3 loop reads CASRLRSQETQYF. DNA of the CDR3: TGTGCCAGCAGACTGCGGTCCCAAGAGACCCAGTACTTC.

This chain links TRBV7-2 with TRBJ1-1; possible D gene TRBD1, 6 bases. CDR3 length equals 16 residues. The ends were cut back, 4 bases at V and 7 bases at J, with 22 bases in the middle. CDR1 and CDR2 from the germline V gene are SGHTA and FQGNSA. The CDR3 loop reads CASSYSIWGQSGEAFF. CDR3 sequence (DNA): TGTGCCAGCAGCTATAGCATCTGGGGGCAGAGCGGTGAAGCTTTCTTT.